The sample holds one count of the clone carrying this TCR beta chain. This entry comes from a study of blood T cell repertoires in COVID-19. Study overall: Both acute and convalescent COVID-19 samples were obtained from the United States, Italy and Spain. The analysed material was cDNA or gDNA that came from T cells, B-cell-depleted T cells, or PBMCs.

Per the authors' pipeline: Using reference gene primer amplification, nucleated cell counts were estimated. Measured with immunoSEQ multiplex PCR; TCRdb has only the in-frame clones, and not every one. That table gives V, J and clone size, and the DNA gave D and trimming. The sample consists of roughly 250,000 clones, more than 75% of them appearing once. Trimming cost V 7 bases and J 5 bases; bases outside gene matches: 0. Germline values: CDR1 SQVTM, CDR2 ANQGSEA. CDR3 size: 11 residues. This receptor was obtained from a woman in her forties or fifties with acute or convalescent COVID-19. The rearrangement uses TRBV29-1 and TRBJ2-3, with 10 bases lining up with TRBD1. The sample taken for sequencing was peripheral blood. CDR3 residues: CSGDRGDTQYF. CDR3 in DNA: TGCAGCGGGGACAGGGGAGATACGCAGTATTTT.